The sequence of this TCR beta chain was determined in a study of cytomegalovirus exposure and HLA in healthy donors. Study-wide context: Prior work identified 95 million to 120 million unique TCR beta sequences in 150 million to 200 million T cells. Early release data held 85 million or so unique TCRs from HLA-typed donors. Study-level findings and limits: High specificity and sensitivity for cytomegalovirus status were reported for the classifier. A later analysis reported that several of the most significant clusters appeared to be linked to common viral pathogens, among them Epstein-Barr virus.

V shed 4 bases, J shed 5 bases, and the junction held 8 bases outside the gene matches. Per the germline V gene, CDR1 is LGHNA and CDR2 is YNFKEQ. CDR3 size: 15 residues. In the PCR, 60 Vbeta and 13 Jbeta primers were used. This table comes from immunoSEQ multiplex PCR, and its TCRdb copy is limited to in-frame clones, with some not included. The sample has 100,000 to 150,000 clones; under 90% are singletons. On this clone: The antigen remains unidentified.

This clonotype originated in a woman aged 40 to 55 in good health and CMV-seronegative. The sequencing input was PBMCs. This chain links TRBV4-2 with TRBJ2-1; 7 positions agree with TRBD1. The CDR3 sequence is CASSLTGTENNEQFF. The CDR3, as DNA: TGTGCCAGCAGCCTAACCGGGACAGAAAACAATGAGCAGTTCTTC.